Listed here is a single TCR beta chain. The data were obtained in a study of T cells in Graves' hyperthyroidism and ophthalmopathy. Trimming took off 4 bases at V and 0 bases at J, with 16 bases between the two ends. The length of the CDR3 is 17 residues. Per germline, CDR1 SGHTA and CDR2 FQGTGA. Researchers amplified the TCR beta CDR3 regions from RNA transcripts. The HTBI primer set was used in a first-round RT-PCR of the TCR CDR3. TCRdb processed the multiplex PCR reads anew with MiXCR; each CDR3 protein has one entry. This table has over 450,000 distinct CDR3 sequences, roughly 18% appearing once. The sample was blood. This TCR was sampled from a woman between 18 and 29 years old with Graves' ophthalmopathy. The chain uses TRBV7-3 and TRBJ2-1, with D tentatively TRBD1 or TRBD2 (6 bases each). CDR3: CASSSGGTSSSYNEQFF. The DNA for the CDR3 is TGTGCCAGCAGCTCCGGGGGCACGTCTAGCTCCTACAATGAGCAGTTCTTC.